The next 27 T cell receptor beta chains were all read from a single sample in a study of cytomegalovirus exposure and HLA in healthy donors. PCR used 60 Vbeta primers and 13 Jbeta primers. Generated by immunoSEQ multiplex PCR, the TCRdb table keeps only in-frame clones and is missing some. The data contain 150,000 to 200,000 clones, roughly 87% of them singletons. The sequencing sample was made of PBMCs. The source is a girl in the first two years of life in good health and CMV-seronegative.

This chain's CDR3 is CASGRDRVSDTQYF. The CDR3 region has the DNA TGTGCCAGCGGCCGGGACAGGGTCTCAGATACGCAGTATTTT. The chain has TRBV6-1 and TRBJ2-3; 9 nucleotides align to TRBD1. The germline CDR1 and CDR2 sequences are MNHNS and SASEGT. The CDR3 runs to 14 residues. The J segment lost 4 bases and the V segment lost 8 bases, leaving 7 bases of the junction unmatched.

In nucleotides, the CDR3 is TGTGCCAGCATCGGACTAGCGGGAGAGCCTGGGGTTGAGCAGTTCTTC. Protein product: CASIGLAGEPGVEQFF. V and J are TRBV7-2 and TRBJ2-1; 13 bases align to TRBD2. CDR3 length: 16 residues. The germline V gene encodes CDR1 SGHTA and CDR2 FQGNSA. V dropped 7 bases and J dropped 9; count of bases not matched to a gene: 12. Full variable domain (remainder filled in from reference TRBV7-2 and TRBJ2-1): GAGVSQSPSNKVTEKGKDVELRCDPISGHTALYWYRQSLGQGLEFLIYFQGNSAPDKSGLPSDRFSAERTGGSVSTLTIQRTQQEDSAVYLCASIGLAGEPGVEQFFGPGTRLTVL.

This chain connects TRBV2 to TRBJ1-3; D unresolved. CDR3 length: 17 residues. Trimming cost V 6 bases and J 0 bases, with 18 bases left between them. In germline, CDR1 is SNHLY, CDR2 FYNNEI. The CDR3 nucleotides are TGTGCCAGCAGCGTCCTCGGGTTGAGGATCTCTGGAAACACCATATATTTT. It translates to CASSVLGLRISGNTIYF.

The chain couples TRBV27 to TRBJ1-5; D gene unclear. Trimming removed 6 bases at V and 4 bases at J, with 7 bases between. Germline values: CDR1 MNHEY, CDR2 SMNVEV (reference sequence). CDR3 length equals 12 residues. The DNA of the CDR3 is TGTGCCAGCAGCCGACTAAATCAGCCCCAGCATTTT. Translation gives CASSRLNQPQHF.

CDR3 sequence: CASSINLILAEETQYF. The DNA for the CDR3 is TGTGCCAGTAGTATAAACCTTATCCTAGCCGAAGAGACCCAGTACTTC. The chain has TRBV19 and TRBJ2-5, with D possibly TRBD2 on 5 matching bases. This CDR3 region has 16 residues. Between the trimmed V and J ends, which lost 2 bases and 3 bases, there was a span of 16 bases. Germline lookup yields CDR1 LNHDA and CDR2 SQIVND (reference sequence).

This rearrangement joins TRBV7-3 to TRBJ2-7, with 8 bases fitting TRBD2. Trimming took 1 base from V and 4 from J; bases not matched to a gene: 21. The CDR3 extends over 20 amino acids. Germline V gene lookup returns CDR1 SGHTA and CDR2 FQGTGA. The CDR3 coding sequence is TGTGCCAGCAGCTTAAAAGGCACAACCACGGGGGGGCAGGGATATTACGAGCAGTACTTC. It is translated as CASSLKGTTTGGQGYYEQYF.

This clone was seen a handful of times. The chain recombines TRBV12-5 with TRBJ2-7; 14 positions agree with TRBD2. Germline lookup yields CDR1 LGHNT and CDR2 FRNRAP. This CDR3 is 18 amino acids long. V shed 5 bases, J shed 5 bases, and the junction held 14 bases outside the gene matches. The CDR3 coding sequence is TGTGCTAGTGGTCCCGGACTAGCGGGGGGCACGGGGGTTGACGAGCAGTACTTC. Its protein product is CASGPGLAGGTGVDEQYF.

This chain joins TRBV10-3 and TRBJ1-1; weak D call: TRBD1 (5 bases). The length of the CDR3 is 14 residues. From germline, CDR1 is ENHRY and CDR2 SYGVKD. The V end was cut by 3 bases, the J end by 7 bases, with 15 bases between. Here the CDR3 reads CAISDPVVQGEAFF. The CDR3 nucleotides are TGTGCCATCAGTGACCCCGTAGTTCAGGGTGAAGCTTTCTTT.

This clone was found a few times. The chain couples TRBV7-9 to TRBJ2-7; D call uncertain. Germline V gene sequence: CDR1 SEHNR, CDR2 FQNEAQ (reference sequence). With 3 bases removed from V and 6 bases from J, the gap between germline ends came to 9 bases. CDR3 length equals 12 residues. CDR3 in DNA: TGTGCCAGCAGCTTTGGCCTGGTCGAGCAGTACTTC. It translates to CASSFGLVEQYF.

The chain recombines TRBV2 with TRBJ1-6; D not certain. Deletions cut 5 bases from V and 10 bases from J, with 18 bases between. The CDR3 totals 15 residues. CDR1 is SNHLY, CDR2 FYNNEI, per germline. The DNA for the CDR3 is TGTGCCAGCAGTCCTCAACGGGCCCGGAGGTCACCCCTCCACTTT. Translated, it gives CASSPQRARRSPLHF.

This clone was observed a single time. The CDR3 DNA reads TGCAGCGTTGTACTCATGCGTGGGGGACAGGGTGAAGGCTACACCTTC. Translated, it gives CSVVLMRGGQGEGYTF. The chain employs TRBV29-1 and TRBJ1-2; 9 bases line up with TRBD1. V lost 4 bases to trimming and J lost 8 bases; unmatched junction nucleotides: 17. The CDR3 extends over 16 amino acids. Per the germline V gene, CDR1 is SQVTM and CDR2 is ANQGSEA.

About this clone itself: A junction end diverges from the germline sequence, so it may reflect a read error. The gene calls are TRBV7-7 and TRBJ2-1; weak D call: TRBD2 (6 bases). The CDR3 length is 16 residues. The germline CDR1 and CDR2 sequences are SSHAT and FNYEAQ (reference sequence). CDR3 amino acids: CASIRGAGGSYNEQFF. Here the CDR3 DNA reads TGTGCTAGCATCCGGGGAGCGGGTGGCTCCTACAATGAGCAGTTCTTC.

This chain links TRBV27 with TRBJ2-1; TRBD2 matches at 13 bases. The CDR3 has 16 amino acids. The germline V gene encodes CDR1 MNHEY and CDR2 SMNVEV (reference sequence). J gave up 1 base and V 5 bases, and 2 bases lay outside the gene matches. The CDR3 reads CASSATSGGSYNEQFF. The CDR3 nucleotides are TGTGCCAGCAGTGCGACTAGCGGGGGGTCCTACAATGAGCAGTTCTTC.

This clone was found once. The chain links TRBV5-1 to TRBJ1-4, with 8 positions matching TRBD1. The CDR3 length is 19 residues. Germline-derived CDR1 and CDR2 are SGHRS and YFSETQ. The V and J ends lost 2 bases and 0 bases, in that order; junction bases with no gene match: 12. CDR3 protein: CASSLWTGPQSATNEKLFF. In nucleotides, the CDR3 is TGCGCCAGCAGCTTATGGACAGGGCCTCAGTCTGCAACTAATGAAAAACTGTTTTTT.

This clone was seen a single time. V and J are TRBV7-9 and TRBJ2-6; 9 bases line up with TRBD2. The CDR3 covers 17 residues. Looked up from germline, CDR1 is SEHNR and CDR2 is FQNEAQ (reference sequence). V lost 9 bases to trimming and J lost 0 bases; unmatched junction nucleotides: 9. CDR3: CARETSGSYSGANVLTF. In DNA, the CDR3 is TGTGCCAGAGAAACTAGCGGGTCTTACTCTGGGGCCAACGTCCTGACTTTC.

This clone was detected only a few times. The V gene is TRBV10-3, the J gene TRBJ2-7; 8 nucleotides match TRBD2. V dropped 6 bases and J dropped 1; count of bases not matched to a gene: 8. Germline V gene data show CDR1 as ENHRY and CDR2 as SYGVKD. The CDR3 contains 15 residues. The CDR3 DNA follows: TGTGCCATCAGGATCACTAGCGGCTCATCCTACGAGCAGTACTTC. As protein: CAIRITSGSSYEQYF.

The rearrangement uses TRBV7-8 and TRBJ2-2, with 9 bases matching TRBD2. Germline CDR1 and CDR2: SGHVS and FQNEAQ. This CDR3 is 16 amino acids long. V trimming: 2 bases; J trimming: 1 base; junction bases outside the gene matches: 2. CDR3 sequence: CASSLLLAGNTGELFF. DNA for the CDR3: TGTGCCAGCAGCTTATTACTAGCGGGGAACACCGGGGAGCTGTTTTTT.

This clone has only a few counts. V gene TRBV4-3 combines with J gene TRBJ2-1; possibly TRBD1 for D (6 bases). CDR1 and CDR2 from the germline V gene are LGHNA and YSLEER. The CDR3 consists of 16 residues. V gave up 1 base and J gave up 4 bases, with 14 bases separating them. This CDR3 is CASSQVVDRPYNEQFF. Written as DNA, the CDR3 is TGCGCCAGCAGCCAAGTAGTTGACAGGCCATACAATGAGCAGTTCTTC.

The chain recombines TRBV6-5 with TRBJ2-3; perhaps TRBD2 as D (7 bases). In germline, CDR1 is MNHEY, CDR2 SVGAGI. Trimming removed 0 bases at V and 4 bases at J, with 11 bases between. There are 15 residues in the CDR3. CDR3 nucleotide sequence: TGTGCCAGCAGTTACTCGGGGGGGGCCCCAGATACGCAGTATTTT. It specifies CASSYSGGAPDTQYF.

The rearrangement uses TRBV7-3 and TRBJ2-1; 8 bases fit TRBD2. The junction had 12 bases not matched to a gene; V was cut back by 5 bases and J by 6 bases. In germline, CDR1 is SGHTA, CDR2 FQGTGA. The CDR3 has 16 residues. The CDR3 loop reads CASSPLPRGLGNEQFF. CDR3 DNA: TGTGCCAGCAGCCCCCTACCGCGGGGACTAGGCAATGAGCAGTTCTTC. The full variable domain, rest sourced from reference TRBV7-3 and TRBJ2-1, is GAGVSQTPSNKVTEKGKYVELRCDPISGHTALYWYRQSLGQGPEFLIYFQGTGAADDSGLPNDRFFAVRPEGSVSTLKIQRTERGDSAVYLCASSPLPRGLGNEQFFGPGTRLTVL.

The chain uses TRBV7-2 and TRBJ2-3; the D is unclear. Germline V gene sequence: CDR1 SGHTA, CDR2 FQGNSA. Trimming took 1 base from V and 2 from J, leaving 7 bases between them. The CDR3 loop spans 14 amino acids. CDR3: CASSLERVTDTQYF. CDR3 in DNA: TGTGCCAGCAGCTTAGAGAGAGTCACAGATACGCAGTATTTT.

The chain recombines TRBV6-6 with TRBJ1-5; D is unresolved. Germline assignment: CDR1 MNHNY and CDR2 SVGAGI (reference sequence). This CDR3 is 14 amino acids long. V lost 9 bases, J lost 1 base, and 13 bases lay in between. CDR3 protein: CASGAGNSNQPQHF. DNA for the CDR3: TGTGCCAGTGGTGCGGGCAACAGCAATCAGCCCCAGCATTTT.

The DNA of the CDR3 is TGTGCCAGCAGCCGAGGGACAGGGTCTAATCAGCCCCAGCATTTT. Translated: CASSRGTGSNQPQHF. The chain recombines TRBV7-9 with TRBJ1-5, with 9 nucleotides matching TRBD1. Per germline, CDR1 SEHNR and CDR2 FQNEAQ (reference sequence). The CDR3 totals 15 residues. Trimming at V came to 5 bases and at J to 4 bases, leaving 6 bases not matched to a gene.

This clone is a singleton in its sample. The rearrangement joins TRBV5-6 to TRBJ2-4; 7 bases agree with TRBD2. CDR3 length: 17 amino acids. V gave up 0 bases and J gave up 8 bases; unmatched junction bases: 14. CDR1 and CDR2 (germline): SGHDT, YYEEEE. CDR3 region: CASSLGGAGAWRDIQYF. The CDR3 DNA is TGTGCCAGCAGCTTGGGGGGTGCGGGAGCGTGGAGGGACATTCAGTACTTC.

The rearrangement uses TRBV7-2 and TRBJ2-3; TRBD2 agrees at 7 bases. This CDR3 has 16 residues. From germline, CDR1 is SGHTA and CDR2 FQGNSA. The J segment lost 2 bases and the V segment lost 1 base, leaving 6 bases of the junction unmatched. The CDR3 bases are TGTGCCAGCAGCTTAGTGGCGGGAGCGGTCACAGATACGCAGTATTTT. Amino acids: CASSLVAGAVTDTQYF.

The CDR3 coding sequence is TGTGCCAGCAGTTACGTCGCGGGTGAGCAGTACTTC. Its translation: CASSYVAGEQYF. The genes are TRBV6-6 and TRBJ2-7; D may be TRBD2 (5 bases). CDR1 is MNHNY and CDR2 is SVGAGI in the germline V gene (reference sequence). CDR3 length: 12 amino acids. V gave up 2 bases and J gave up 7 bases, with 9 bases separating them.

V and J are TRBV4-2 and TRBJ1-2; D call uncertain. CDR3 size: 16 residues. Germline loops: CDR1 LGHNA, CDR2 YNFKEQ. V lost 0 bases, J lost 0 bases, and 11 bases lay in between. CDR3 sequence reads: CASSQESGLSNYGYTF. The DNA of the CDR3 is TGTGCCAGCAGCCAAGAGTCAGGACTCTCTAACTATGGCTACACCTTC.